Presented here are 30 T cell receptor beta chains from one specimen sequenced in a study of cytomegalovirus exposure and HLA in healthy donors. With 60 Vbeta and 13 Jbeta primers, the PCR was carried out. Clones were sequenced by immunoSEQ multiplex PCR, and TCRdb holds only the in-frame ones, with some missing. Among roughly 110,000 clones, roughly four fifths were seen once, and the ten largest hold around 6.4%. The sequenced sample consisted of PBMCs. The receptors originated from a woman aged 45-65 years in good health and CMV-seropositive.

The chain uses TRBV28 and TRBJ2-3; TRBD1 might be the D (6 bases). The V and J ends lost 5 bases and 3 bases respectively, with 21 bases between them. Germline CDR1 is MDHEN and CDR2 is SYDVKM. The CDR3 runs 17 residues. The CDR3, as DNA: TGTGCCAGCAGTCCCGTCACCGCAGGGGATGGGACAGATACGCAGTATTTT. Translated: CASSPVTAGDGTDTQYF.

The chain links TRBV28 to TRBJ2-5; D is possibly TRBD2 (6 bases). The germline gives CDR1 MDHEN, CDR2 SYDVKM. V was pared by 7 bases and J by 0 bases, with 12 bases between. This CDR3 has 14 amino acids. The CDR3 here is CASKDGGDQETQYF. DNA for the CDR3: TGTGCCAGCAAGGACGGGGGAGACCAAGAGACCCAGTACTTC.

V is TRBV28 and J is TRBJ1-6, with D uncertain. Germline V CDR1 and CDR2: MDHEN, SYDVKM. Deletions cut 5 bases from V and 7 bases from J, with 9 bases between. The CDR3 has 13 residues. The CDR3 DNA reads TGTGCCAGCAGTCTCCTCCCGAATTCACCCCTCCACTTT. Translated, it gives CASSLLPNSPLHF.

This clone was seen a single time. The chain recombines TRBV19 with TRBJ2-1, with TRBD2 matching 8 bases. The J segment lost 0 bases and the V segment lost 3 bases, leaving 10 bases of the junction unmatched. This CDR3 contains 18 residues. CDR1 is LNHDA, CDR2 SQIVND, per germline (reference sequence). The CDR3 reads CASSMFIAGSPSYNEQFF. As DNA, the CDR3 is TGTGCCAGTAGTATGTTTATAGCGGGGAGCCCCTCCTACAATGAGCAGTTCTTC.

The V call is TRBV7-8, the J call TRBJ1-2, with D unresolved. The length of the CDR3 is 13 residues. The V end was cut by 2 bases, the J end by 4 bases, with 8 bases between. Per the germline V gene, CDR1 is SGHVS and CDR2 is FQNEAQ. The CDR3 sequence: CASSLTQTYGYTF. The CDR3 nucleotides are TGTGCCAGCAGCTTAACACAGACCTATGGCTACACCTTC.

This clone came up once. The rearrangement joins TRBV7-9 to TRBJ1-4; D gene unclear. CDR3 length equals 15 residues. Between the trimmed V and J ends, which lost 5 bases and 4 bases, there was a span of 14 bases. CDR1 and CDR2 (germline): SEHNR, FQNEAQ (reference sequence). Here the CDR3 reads CASSPEERFNEKLFF. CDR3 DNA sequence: TGTGCCAGCAGCCCAGAGGAGCGATTTAATGAAAAACTGTTTTTT.

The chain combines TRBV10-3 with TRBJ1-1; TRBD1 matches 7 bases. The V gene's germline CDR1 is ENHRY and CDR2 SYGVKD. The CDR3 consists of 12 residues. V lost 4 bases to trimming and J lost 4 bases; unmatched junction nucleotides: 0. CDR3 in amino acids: CAISAGGTEAFF. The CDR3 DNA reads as TGTGCCATCAGTGCAGGGGGCACTGAAGCTTTCTTT.

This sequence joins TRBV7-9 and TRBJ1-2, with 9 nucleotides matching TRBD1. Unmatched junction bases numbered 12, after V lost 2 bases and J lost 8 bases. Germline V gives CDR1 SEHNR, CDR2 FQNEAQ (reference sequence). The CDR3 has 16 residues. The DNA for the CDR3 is TGTGCCAGCAGCTTAAACAGGGACAGGGAAGGGGAAGGCTACACCTTC. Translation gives CASSLNRDREGEGYTF.

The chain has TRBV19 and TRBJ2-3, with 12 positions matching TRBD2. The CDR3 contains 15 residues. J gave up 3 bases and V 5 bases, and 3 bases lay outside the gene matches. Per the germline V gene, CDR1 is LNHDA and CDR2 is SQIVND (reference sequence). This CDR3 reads CASSSTSGGTDTQYF. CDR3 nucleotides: TGTGCCAGTAGTTCGACTAGCGGGGGAACAGATACGCAGTATTTT.

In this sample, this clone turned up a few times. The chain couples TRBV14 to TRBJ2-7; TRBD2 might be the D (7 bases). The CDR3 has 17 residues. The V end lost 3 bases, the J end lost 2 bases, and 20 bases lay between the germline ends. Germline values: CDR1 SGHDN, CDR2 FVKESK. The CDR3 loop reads CASSQTYTGGGPYEQYF. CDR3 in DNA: TGTGCCAGCAGCCAGACCTATACGGGCGGGGGCCCCTACGAGCAGTACTTC.

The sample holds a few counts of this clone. This chain's CDR3 is CASSEDSHEKLFF. For the CDR3, the DNA is TGTGCCAGCAGTGAAGATAGCCATGAAAAACTGTTTTTT. The J gene is TRBJ1-4, the V gene TRBV2; the D is unclear. This CDR3 comprises 13 residues. Trimming stripped 1 base from V and 6 bases from J, with 6 bases between. Germline V gene sequence: CDR1 SNHLY, CDR2 FYNNEI.

CDR3 sequence: CASSSLGGRYEQYF. CDR3 sequence (DNA): TGTGCCAGCAGCTCTCTGGGGGGGCGATACGAGCAGTACTTC. This chain joins TRBV11-2 and TRBJ2-5; D is possibly TRBD2 (7 bases). The end of the DNA is better explained by TRBJ2-7, so the J call may be wrong. This CDR3 is 14 amino acids long. CDR1 and CDR2 from the germline V gene are SGHAT and FQNNGV.

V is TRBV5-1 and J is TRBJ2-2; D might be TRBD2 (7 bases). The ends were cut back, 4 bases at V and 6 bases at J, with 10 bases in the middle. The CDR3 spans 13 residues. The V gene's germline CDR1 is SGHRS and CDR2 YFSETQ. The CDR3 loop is CASSREGAGELFF. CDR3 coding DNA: TGCGCCAGCAGCAGGGAGGGGGCCGGGGAGCTGTTTTTT.

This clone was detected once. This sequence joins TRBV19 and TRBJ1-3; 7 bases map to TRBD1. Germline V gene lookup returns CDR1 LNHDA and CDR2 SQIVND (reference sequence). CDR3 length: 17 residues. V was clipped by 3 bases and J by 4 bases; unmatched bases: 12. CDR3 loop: CASSMVGTDLIGNTIYF. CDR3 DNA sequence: TGTGCCAGTAGTATGGTCGGGACAGACTTGATAGGAAACACCATATATTTT.

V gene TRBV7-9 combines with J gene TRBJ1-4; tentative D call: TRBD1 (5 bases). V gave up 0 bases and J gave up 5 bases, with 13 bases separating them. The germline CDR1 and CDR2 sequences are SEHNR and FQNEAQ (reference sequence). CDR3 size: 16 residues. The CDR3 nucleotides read TGTGCCAGCAGCTTAGCGCAGACAGCTAGAAATGAAAAACTGTTTTTT. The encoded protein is CASSLAQTARNEKLFF.

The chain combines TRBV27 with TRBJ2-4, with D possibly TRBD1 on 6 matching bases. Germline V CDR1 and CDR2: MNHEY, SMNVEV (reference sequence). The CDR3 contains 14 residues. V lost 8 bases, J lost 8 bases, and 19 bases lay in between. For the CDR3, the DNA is TGTGCCAGCCGCCCGACAGGTCGGATATACATTCAGTACTTC. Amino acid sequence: CASRPTGRIYIQYF.

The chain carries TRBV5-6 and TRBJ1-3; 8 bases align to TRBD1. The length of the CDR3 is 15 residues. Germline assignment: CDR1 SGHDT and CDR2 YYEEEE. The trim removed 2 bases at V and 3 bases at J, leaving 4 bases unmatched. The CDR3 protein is CASSLGQGGGNTIYF. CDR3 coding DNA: TGTGCCAGCAGCTTAGGACAGGGCGGTGGAAACACCATATATTTT.

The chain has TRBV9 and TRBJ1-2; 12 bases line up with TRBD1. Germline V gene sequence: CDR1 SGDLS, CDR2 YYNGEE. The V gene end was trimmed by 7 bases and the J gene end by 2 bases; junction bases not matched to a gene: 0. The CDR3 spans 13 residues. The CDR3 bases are TGTGCCAGCGGGACAGGGGGCAACTATGGCTACACCTTC. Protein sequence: CASGTGGNYGYTF.

CDR3 region: CASSQGPSVAGWSYNEQFF. In nucleotides, the CDR3 is TGCGCCAGCAGCCAAGGGCCCTCGGTAGCGGGGTGGTCCTACAATGAGCAGTTCTTC. The chain combines TRBV4-1 with TRBJ2-1; 8 bases align to TRBD2. From germline, CDR1 is MGHRA and CDR2 YSYEKL. V shed 1 base and J 1 base; nucleotides not matched to a gene: 12. The CDR3 runs 19 residues.

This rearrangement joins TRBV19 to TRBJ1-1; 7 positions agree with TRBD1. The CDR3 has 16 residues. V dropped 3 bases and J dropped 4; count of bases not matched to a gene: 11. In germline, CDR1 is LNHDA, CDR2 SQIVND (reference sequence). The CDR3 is CASSMGGRGFATEAFF. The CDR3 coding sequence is TGTGCCAGTAGTATGGGCGGCAGGGGGTTTGCCACTGAAGCTTTCTTT.

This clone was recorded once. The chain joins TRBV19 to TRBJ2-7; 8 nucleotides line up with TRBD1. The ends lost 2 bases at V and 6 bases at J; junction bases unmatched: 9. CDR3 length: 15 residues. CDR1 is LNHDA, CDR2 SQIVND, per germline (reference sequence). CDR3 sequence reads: CASSITGTGLGEQYF. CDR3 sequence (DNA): TGTGCCAGTAGTATAACCGGGACAGGCCTGGGCGAGCAGTACTTC.

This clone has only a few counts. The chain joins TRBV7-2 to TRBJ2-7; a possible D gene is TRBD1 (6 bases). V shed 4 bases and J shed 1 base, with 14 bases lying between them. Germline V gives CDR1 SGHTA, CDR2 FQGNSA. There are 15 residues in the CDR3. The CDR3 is CASSSGQIRSYEQYF. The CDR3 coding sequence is TGTGCCAGCAGCTCCGGACAGATCCGGTCCTACGAGCAGTACTTC.

The CDR3 bases are TGTGCCAGCAGCTTGACAGGGTTTTCGCACAATGAGCAGTTCTTC. This gives the protein CASSLTGFSHNEQFF. The chain links TRBV7-9 to TRBJ2-1; 7 nucleotides line up with TRBD1. The CDR3 extends over 15 amino acids. The ends lost 3 bases at V and 5 bases at J; junction bases unmatched: 7. CDR1 and CDR2 from the germline V gene are SEHNR and FQNEAQ (reference sequence).

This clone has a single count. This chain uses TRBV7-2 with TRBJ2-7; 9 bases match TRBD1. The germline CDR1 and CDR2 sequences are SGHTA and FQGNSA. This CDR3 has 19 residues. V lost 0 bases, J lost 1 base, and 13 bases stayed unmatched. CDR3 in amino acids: CASSLAKTGRTGDSYEQYF. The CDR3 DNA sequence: TGTGCCAGCAGCTTAGCGAAAACGGGAAGGACAGGGGATTCCTACGAGCAGTACTTC. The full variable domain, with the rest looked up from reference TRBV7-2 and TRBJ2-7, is GAGVSQSPSNKVTEKGKDVELRCDPISGHTALYWYRQSLGQGLEFLIYFQGNSAPDKSGLPSDRFSAERTGGSVSTLTIQRTQQEDSAVYLCASSLAKTGRTGDSYEQYFGPGTRLTVT.

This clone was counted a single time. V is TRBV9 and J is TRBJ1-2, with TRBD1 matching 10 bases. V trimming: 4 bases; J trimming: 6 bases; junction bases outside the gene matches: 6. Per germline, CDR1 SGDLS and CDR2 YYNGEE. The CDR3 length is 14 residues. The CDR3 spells CASSSSGQGNGYTF. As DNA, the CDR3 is TGTGCCAGCAGCAGTTCGGGACAGGGGAATGGCTACACCTTC.

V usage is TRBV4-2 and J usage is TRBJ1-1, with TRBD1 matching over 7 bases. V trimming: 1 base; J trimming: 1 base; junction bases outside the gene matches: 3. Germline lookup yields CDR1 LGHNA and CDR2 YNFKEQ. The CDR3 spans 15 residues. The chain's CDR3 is CASSQAGTENTEAFF. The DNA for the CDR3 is TGTGCCAGCAGCCAAGCCGGGACAGAGAACACTGAAGCTTTCTTT.

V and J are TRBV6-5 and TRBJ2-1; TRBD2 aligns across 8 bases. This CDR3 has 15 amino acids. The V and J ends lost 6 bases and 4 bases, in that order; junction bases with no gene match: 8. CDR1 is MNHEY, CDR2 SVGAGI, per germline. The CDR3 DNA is TGTGCCAGCAGGCCCAAGCGGGGGAAGTACAATGAGCAGTTCTTC. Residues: CASRPKRGKYNEQFF.

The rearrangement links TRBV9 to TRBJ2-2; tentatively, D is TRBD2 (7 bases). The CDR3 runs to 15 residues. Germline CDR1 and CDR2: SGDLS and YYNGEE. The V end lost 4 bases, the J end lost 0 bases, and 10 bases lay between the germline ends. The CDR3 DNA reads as TGTGCCAGCAGCCTCGGGGGGCCGAACACCGGGGAGCTGTTTTTT. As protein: CASSLGGPNTGELFF.

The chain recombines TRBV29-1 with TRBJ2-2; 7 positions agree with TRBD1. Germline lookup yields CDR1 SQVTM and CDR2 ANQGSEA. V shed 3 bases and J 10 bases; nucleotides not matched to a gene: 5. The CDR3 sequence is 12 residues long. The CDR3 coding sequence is TGCAGCGTTGAGGGGGACAGAGAGGAGCTGTTTTTT. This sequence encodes CSVEGDREELFF.

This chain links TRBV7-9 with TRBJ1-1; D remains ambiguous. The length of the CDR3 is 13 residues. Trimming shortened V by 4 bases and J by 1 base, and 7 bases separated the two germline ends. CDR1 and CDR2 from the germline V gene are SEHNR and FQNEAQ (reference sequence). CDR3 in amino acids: CASSYQENTEAFF. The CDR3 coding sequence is TGTGCCAGCAGCTACCAGGAGAACACTGAAGCTTTCTTT.